This entry features one TCR beta chain sequence. Data came from immunoSEQ multiplex PCR; TCRdb stores just in-frame clones and leaves some out. This table holds some 200,000 clones, around 70% found once. This specimen comes from a study of cytotoxic CD8 clonotypes in ibrutinib-treated CLL. This receptor was taken from a human donor with chronic lymphocytic leukemia. The sequencing used PBMCs, collected after 12 months of ibrutinib treatment.

The CDR3 region is CASSLMAGHQPQHF. The CDR3 DNA reads as TGCGCCAGCAGCTTGATGGCAGGGCATCAGCCCCAGCATTTT. The chain joins TRBV5-1 to TRBJ1-5; D perhaps matches TRBD1 (5 bases). Germline V lookup: CDR1 SGHRS, CDR2 YFSETQ. Deletions cut 1 base from V and 5 bases from J, with 10 bases between. This CDR3 spans 14 amino acids.